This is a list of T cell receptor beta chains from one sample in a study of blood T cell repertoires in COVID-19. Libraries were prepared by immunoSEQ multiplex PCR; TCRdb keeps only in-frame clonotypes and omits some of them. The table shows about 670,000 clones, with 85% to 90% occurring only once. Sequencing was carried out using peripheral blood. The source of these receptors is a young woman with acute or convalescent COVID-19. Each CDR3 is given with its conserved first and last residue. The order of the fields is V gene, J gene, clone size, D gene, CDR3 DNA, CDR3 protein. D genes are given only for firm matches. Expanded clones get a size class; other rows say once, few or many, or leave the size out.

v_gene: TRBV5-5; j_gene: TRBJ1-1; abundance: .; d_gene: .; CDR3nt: TGTGCCAGCAGCTTGGTTGTAGGGGTGAACACTGAAGCTTTCTTT; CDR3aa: CASSLVVGVNTEAFF
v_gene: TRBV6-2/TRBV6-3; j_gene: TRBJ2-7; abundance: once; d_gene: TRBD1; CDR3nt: TGTGCCAGCAGCACCCGGGACAGGAGCCCCTACGAGCAGTACTTC; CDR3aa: CASSTRDRSPYEQYF
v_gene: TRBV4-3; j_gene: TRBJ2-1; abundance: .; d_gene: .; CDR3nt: TGCGCCAGCAGCCAAGAAGCTAATGAGCAGTTCTTC; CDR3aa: CASSQEANEQFF
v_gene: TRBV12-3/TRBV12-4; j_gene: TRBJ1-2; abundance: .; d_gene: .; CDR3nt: TGTGCCAGCAGGGAAGGCAGGGCTGGTGGCTACACCTTC; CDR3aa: CASREGRAGGYTF
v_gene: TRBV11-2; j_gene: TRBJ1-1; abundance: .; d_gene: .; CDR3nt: TGTGCCAGCAGCTTAGCGTCAGCGGGCTTTCTCACTGAAGCTTTCTTT; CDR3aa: CASSLASAGFLTEAFF
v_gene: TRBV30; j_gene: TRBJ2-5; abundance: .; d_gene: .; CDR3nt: TGTGCCTGGAAACAGGGTGACGAGACCCAGTACTTC; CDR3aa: CAWKQGDETQYF
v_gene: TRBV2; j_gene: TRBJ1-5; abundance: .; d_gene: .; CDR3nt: TGTGCCAGCAGTGAGTGGGGGGTTCGGAATCAGCCCCAGCATTTT; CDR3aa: CASSEWGVRNQPQHF
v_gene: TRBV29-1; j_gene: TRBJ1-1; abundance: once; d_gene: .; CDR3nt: TGCAGCGTTGCCCGGGGTGGGAACACTGAAGCTTTCTTT; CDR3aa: CSVARGGNTEAFF
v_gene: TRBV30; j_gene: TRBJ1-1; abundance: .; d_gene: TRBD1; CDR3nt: TGTGCCTGGAGCGGGGACAGGGGGTCAAAAGCTTTCTTT; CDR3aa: CAWSGDRGSKAFF
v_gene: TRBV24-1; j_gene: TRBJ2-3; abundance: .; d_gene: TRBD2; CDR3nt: TGTGCCACCAGTGTTAGGACTAGCGGCACAGATACGCAGTATTTT; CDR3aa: CATSVRTSGTDTQYF
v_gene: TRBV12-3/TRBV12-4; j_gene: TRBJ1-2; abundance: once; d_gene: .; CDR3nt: TGTGCCAGCAGTCCGCAGGGTTTTGGCTACACCTTC; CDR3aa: CASSPQGFGYTF
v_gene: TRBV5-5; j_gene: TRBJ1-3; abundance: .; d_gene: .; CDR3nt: TGTGCCAGCGCAACTTTGAGCTCTGGAAACACCATATATTTT; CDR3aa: CASATLSSGNTIYF
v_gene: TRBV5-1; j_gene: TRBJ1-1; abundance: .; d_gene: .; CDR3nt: TGCGCCAGCAGCTTGGCTCGGGGAGGCGGAAGGAACACTGAAGCTTTCTTT; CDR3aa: CASSLARGGGRNTEAFF
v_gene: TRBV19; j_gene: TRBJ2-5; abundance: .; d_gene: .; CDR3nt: TGTGCCAGTAGTCGGGTCAGTAAGGAGACCCAGTACTTC; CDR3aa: CASSRVSKETQYF
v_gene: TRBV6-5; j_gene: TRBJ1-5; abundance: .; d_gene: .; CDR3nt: TGTGCCAGCAGCCCCAGGGTGGCCCCACTTCAGCCCCAGCATTTT; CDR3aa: CASSPRVAPLQPQHF
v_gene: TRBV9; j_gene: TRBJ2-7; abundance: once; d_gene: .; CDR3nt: TGTGCCAGCAGCGTAGGAAGTTTCAGCGAGCAGTACTTC; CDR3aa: CASSVGSFSEQYF
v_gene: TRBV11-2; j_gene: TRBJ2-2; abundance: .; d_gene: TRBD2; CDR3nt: TGTGCCAGCAGCTTTAGCGGGGGGACCACCGGGGAGCTGTTTTTT; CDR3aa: CASSFSGGTTGELFF
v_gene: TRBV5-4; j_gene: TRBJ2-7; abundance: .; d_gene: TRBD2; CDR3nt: TGTGCCAGCAGCTTGGAAGGTAGCGGGGGCCGATACGAGCAGTACTTC; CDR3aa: CASSLEGSGGRYEQYF
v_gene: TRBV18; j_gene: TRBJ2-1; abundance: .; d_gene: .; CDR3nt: TGTGCCAGCTCATCTACAGACAATGAGCAGTTCTTC; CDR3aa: CASSSTDNEQFF
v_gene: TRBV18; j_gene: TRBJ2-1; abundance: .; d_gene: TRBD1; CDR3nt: TGTGCCAGCTCACCCAACGCGGGACAGGGGGCGTCAAATGAGCAGTTCTTC; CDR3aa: CASSPNAGQGASNEQFF
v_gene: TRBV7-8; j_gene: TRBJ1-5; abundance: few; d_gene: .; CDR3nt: TGTGCCAGCAGCCTTAGGGCGGGAGATAACAATCAGCCCCAGCATTTT; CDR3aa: CASSLRAGDNNQPQHF
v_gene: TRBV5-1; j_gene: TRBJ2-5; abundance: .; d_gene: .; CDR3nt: TGCGCCAGCAGCCGGACAGAAGAGACCCAGTACTTC; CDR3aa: CASSRTEETQYF
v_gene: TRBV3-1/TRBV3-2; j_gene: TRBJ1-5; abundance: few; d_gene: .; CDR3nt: TGTGCCAGCAGCCAAACCGGACAGACCCAGCATTTT; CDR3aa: CASSQTGQTQHF
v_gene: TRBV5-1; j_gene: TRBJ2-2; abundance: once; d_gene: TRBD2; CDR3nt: TGCGCCAGCAGCTTGGCTCAGACGGGACTAGACACCGGGGAGCTGTTTTTT; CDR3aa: CASSLAQTGLDTGELFF
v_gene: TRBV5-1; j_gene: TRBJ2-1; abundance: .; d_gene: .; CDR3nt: TGCGCCAGCAGCCATATGACACTAAGAAGGGGGACCTACAATGAGCAGTTCTTC; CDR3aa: CASSHMTLRRGTYNEQFF
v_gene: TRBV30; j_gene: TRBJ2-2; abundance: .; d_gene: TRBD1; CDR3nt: TGTGCCAGCCGGGACAGGGGTCGGACCGGGGAGCTGTTTTTT; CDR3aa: CASRDRGRTGELFF
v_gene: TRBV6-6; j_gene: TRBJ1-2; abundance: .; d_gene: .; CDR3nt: TGTGCCAGCACCCGAGACAGGCCTTCCTATGGCTACACCTTC; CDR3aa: CASTRDRPSYGYTF
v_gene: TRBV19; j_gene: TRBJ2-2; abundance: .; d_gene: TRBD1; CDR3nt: TGTGCCAGTAGTCCTTCCAACAGGGGCGGAAACACCGGGGAGCTGTTTTTT; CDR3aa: CASSPSNRGGNTGELFF
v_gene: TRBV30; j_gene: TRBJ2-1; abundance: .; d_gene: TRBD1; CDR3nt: TGTGCCTGGAGAAGGGGGACAGGGTTCTACAATGAGCAGTTCTTC; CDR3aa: CAWRRGTGFYNEQFF
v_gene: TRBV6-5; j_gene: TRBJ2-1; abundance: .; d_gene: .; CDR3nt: TGTGCCAGCAGTTACTCGGCCGTCAATGAGCAGTTCTTC; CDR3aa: CASSYSAVNEQFF
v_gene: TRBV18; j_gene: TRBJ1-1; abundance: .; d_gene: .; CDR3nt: TGTGCCAGCTCACCGGGACAGAACACTGAAGCTTTCTTT; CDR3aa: CASSPGQNTEAFF
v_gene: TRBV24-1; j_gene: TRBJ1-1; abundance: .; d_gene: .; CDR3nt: TGTGCCACCTACCTTGAGGCTTTCTTT; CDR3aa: CATYLEAFF
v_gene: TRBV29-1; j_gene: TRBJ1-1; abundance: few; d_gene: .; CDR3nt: TGCAGCGCCAGCGTGCGGGAGGCAACTGAAGCTTTCTTT; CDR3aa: CSASVREATEAFF
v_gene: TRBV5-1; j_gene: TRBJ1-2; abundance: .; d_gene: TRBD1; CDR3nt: TGCGCCAGCAGCCGAGGACAGGGGGTGGGCTACACCTTC; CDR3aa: CASSRGQGVGYTF
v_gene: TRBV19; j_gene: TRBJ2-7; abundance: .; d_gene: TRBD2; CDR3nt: TGTGCCAGTAGTATAGATCGGGGGGTCCACGAGCAGTACTTC; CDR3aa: CASSIDRGVHEQYF
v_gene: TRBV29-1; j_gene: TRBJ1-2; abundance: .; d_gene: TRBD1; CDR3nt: TGCAGCGTTGAAAGGCCTTCGACAGGGAAAGCTGCCTATGGCTACACCTTC; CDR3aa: CSVERPSTGKAAYGYTF
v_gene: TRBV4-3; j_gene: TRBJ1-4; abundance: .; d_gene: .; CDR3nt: TGCGCCAGCAGCCAAGACGGGTGGGGGGTTGAAAAACTGTTTTTT; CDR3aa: CASSQDGWGVEKLFF
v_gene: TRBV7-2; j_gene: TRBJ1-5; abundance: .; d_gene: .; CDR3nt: TGTGCCAGCAGCTTCTCCGGGACACGGGCGGATCAGCCCCAGCATTTT; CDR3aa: CASSFSGTRADQPQHF
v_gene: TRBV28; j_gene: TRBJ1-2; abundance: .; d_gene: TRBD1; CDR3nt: TGTGCCAGCAGTCTTGGAGGGGGACAGGGATGGGGCTACACCTTC; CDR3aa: CASSLGGGQGWGYTF
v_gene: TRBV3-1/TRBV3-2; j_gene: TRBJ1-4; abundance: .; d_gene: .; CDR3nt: TGTGCCAGCAGTCTATCAGACAAGCGGGATGAAAAACTGTTTTTT; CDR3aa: CASSLSDKRDEKLFF
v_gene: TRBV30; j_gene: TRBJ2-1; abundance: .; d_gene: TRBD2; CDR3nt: TGTGCCTGCCCGTCTACTAGCGGGGGGTACGAGCAGTTCTTC; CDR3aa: CACPSTSGGYEQFF
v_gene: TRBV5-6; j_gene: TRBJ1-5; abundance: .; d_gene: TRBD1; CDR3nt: TGTGCCTCTGGGACAGGGGCAAATCAGCCCCAGCATTTT; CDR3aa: CASGTGANQPQHF
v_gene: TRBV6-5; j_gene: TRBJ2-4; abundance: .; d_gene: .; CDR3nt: TGTGCCAGCAGGGGACACGAAAACATTCAGTACTTC; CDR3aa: CASRGHENIQYF
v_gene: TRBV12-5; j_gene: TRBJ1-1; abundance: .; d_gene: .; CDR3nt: TGTGCTAGTGGTTCGAAGCGGGGCACTGAAGCTTTCTTT; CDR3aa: CASGSKRGTEAFF
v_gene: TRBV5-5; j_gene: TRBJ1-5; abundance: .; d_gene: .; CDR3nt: TGTGCCAGCAGCTTGCGGGGGGCGAGTTTACAGCCCCAGCATTTT; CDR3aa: CASSLRGASLQPQHF
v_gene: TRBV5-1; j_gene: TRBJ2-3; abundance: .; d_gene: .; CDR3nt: TGCGCCAGCAGCCCCGTAGCTCCCACAGATACGCAGTATTTT; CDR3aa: CASSPVAPTDTQYF
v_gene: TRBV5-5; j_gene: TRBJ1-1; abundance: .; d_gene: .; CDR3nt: TGTGCCAGCAGCTTGGTCAGGGAGGGTGAAGCTTTCTTT; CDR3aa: CASSLVREGEAFF